Included here is one T cell receptor (beta chain) sequence, with context. Its target is unknown. This record comes from a study of radiation and T cells in renal cell carcinoma. Turning to the study itself: Nephrectomy followed 15 Gy stereotactic body radiation by 4 weeks. Study-wide findings and caveats: Baseline intratumoral clonotype presence is unknown without pretreatment biopsies. From baseline, blood top tumor clonotypes peaked at 2 weeks post-radiation.

Profiled with immunoSEQ multiplex PCR; TCRdb holds only in-frame clones, not every one. Found here are about 26,000 clones, 65% to 85% of them singletons; the top ten hold 30% to 40%. Time point meaning: blood 2 weeks post-SBRT. Treatment meaning: 15 Gy SBRT to primary tumor, nephrectomy 4 weeks later. Serial blood draws occurred at baseline and 2 and 4 weeks post-SBRT. This receptor was identified in a man in his sixties with renal cell carcinoma. The sample here was blood, taken from a patient whose treatment included radiotherapy and nephrectomy.

CDR3 protein: CSTGRGAGEQYF. In DNA, the CDR3 is TGCAGCACCGGAAGGGGGGCTGGGGAGCAGTACTTC. This sequence joins TRBV29-1 and TRBJ2-7; TRBD1 or TRBD2 may be the D gene (6 bases each). From germline, CDR1 is SQVTM and CDR2 ANQGSEA. There are 12 residues in the CDR3. V was clipped by 8 bases and J by 7 bases, with 18 bases between them.